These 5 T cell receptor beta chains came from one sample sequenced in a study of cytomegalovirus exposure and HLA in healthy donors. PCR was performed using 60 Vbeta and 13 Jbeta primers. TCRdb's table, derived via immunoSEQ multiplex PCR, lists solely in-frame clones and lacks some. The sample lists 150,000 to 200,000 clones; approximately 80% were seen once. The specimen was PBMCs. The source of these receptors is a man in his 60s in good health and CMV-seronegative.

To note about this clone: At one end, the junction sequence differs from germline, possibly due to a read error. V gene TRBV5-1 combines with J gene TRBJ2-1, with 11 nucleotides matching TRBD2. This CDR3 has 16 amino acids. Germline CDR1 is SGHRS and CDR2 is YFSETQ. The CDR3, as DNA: TGCGCCAGCAGCGATACTAGCGGGGGCCCCTACAATGAGCAGCTCTTC. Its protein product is CASSDTSGGPYNEQLF.

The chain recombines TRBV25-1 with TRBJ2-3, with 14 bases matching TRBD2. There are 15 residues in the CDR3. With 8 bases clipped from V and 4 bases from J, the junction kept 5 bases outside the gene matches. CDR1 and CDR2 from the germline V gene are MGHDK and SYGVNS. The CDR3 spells CASGGTSGSADTQYF. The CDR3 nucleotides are TGTGCCAGCGGAGGGACTAGCGGGAGCGCAGATACGCAGTATTTT.

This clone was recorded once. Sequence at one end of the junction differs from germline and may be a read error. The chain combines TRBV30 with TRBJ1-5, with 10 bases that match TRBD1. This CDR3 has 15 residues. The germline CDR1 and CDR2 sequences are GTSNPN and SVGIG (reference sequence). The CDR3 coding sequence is TGTGCCTGGAGTGTACGGGACAGGGGATGGCAGCCCCAGAATTTT. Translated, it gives CAWSVRDRGWQPQNF.

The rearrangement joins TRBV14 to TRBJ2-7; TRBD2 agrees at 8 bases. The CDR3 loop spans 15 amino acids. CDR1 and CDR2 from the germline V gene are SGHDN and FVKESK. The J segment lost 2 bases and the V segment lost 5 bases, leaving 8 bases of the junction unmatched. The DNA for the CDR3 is TGTGCCAGCAGCTTGGTAGGACTAGCAACCTACGAGCAGTACTTC. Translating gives CASSLVGLATYEQYF.

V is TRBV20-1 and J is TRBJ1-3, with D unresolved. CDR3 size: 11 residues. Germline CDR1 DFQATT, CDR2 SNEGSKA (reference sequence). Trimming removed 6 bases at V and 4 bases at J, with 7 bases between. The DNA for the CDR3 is TGCAGTGCGGTCAGGGGAAACACCATATATTTT. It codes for CSAVRGNTIYF.